Shown below are 3 T cell receptor beta chains from a single sample sequenced in a study of graft-versus-host responses after intestinal transplantation. TCRdb's table, derived via immunoSEQ multiplex PCR, lists solely in-frame clones and lacks some. Altogether 98,000 or so clones are present, more than 70% being singletons, with the ten largest covering 1.4% to 1.5%. Source: PBMCs, taken 255 days after intestinal transplant. Source of these receptors: a human patient who received an intestinal transplant, so some T cells may come from the graft donor.

Points on this clone: Germline and junction disagree at one end, which may indicate a read error. This chain's CDR3 is CSAPGRREF. In nucleotides, the CDR3 is TGCAGTGCCCCGGGACGTAGGGAATTT. V and J are TRBV20-1 and TRBJ1-4; D possibly corresponds to TRBD1 (5 bases). The CDR3 spans 9 residues. CDR1 and CDR2 (germline): DFQATT, SNEGSKA (reference sequence).

V and J are TRBV4-3 and TRBJ1-4; no firm D call. The CDR3 loop spans 16 amino acids. Trimming removed 0 bases at V and 4 bases at J, with 12 bases between. Germline V gene lookup returns CDR1 LGHNA and CDR2 YSLEER. The CDR3: CASSQDRSQINEKLFF. The CDR3, as DNA: TGCGCCAGCAGCCAAGATCGGAGCCAAATTAATGAAAAACTGTTTTTT.

J is TRBJ1-1 and V is TRBV2; unclear D gene. Trimming took off 2 bases at V and 0 bases at J, with 16 bases between the two ends. Germline V gives CDR1 SNHLY, CDR2 FYNNEI. This CDR3 contains 17 residues. The CDR3 bases are TGTGCCAGCAGTGAAAGGGTCATTACCCTCATGAACACTGAAGCTTTCTTT. Protein sequence: CASSERVITLMNTEAFF. The full variable domain, with the rest looked up from reference TRBV2 and TRBJ1-1, is EPEVTQTPSHQVTQMGQEVILRCVPISNHLYFYWYRQILGQKVEFLVSFYNNEISEKSEIFDDQFSVERPDGSNFTLKIRSTKLEDSAMYFCASSERVITLMNTEAFFGQGTRLTVV.